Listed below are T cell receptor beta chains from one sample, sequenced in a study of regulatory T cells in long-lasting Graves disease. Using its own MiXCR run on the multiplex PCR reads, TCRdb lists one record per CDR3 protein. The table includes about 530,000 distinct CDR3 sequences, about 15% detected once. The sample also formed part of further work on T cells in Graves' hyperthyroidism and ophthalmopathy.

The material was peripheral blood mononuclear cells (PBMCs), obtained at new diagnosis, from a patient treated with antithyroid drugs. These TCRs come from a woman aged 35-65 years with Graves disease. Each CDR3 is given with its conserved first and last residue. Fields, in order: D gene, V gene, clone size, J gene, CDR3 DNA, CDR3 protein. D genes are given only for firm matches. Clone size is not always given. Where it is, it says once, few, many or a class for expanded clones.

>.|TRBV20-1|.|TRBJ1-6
TGCAGTGCAACCCGGGACTCCCCAACCCATTCACCCCTCCACTTT
CSATRDSPTHSPLHF
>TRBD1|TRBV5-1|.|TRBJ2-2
TGCGTCAGCAGCTCGTCGACAGGGACCGGGGAGCTGTTTTTT
CVSSSSTGTGELFF
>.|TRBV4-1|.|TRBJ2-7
TGCGCCAGCAGCCAAGGTCGGAACTACGAGCAGTACTTC
CASSQGRNYEQYF
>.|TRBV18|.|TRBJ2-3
TGTGCCAGCTCTACCACAGGGTTAAACACAGATACGCAGTATTTT
CASSTTGLNTDTQYF
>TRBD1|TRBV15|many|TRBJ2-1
TGTGCCACCAGCATCCCGGGACAGGACTCCTACAATGAGCAGTTCTTC
CATSIPGQDSYNEQFF
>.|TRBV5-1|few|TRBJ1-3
TGCGCCAGCAGCTTGGAGGGGGAAAACACCATATATTTT
CASSLEGENTIYF
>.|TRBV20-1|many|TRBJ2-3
TGCAGTGCTAGACAGGGCGGATTCACAGATACGCAGTATTTT
CSARQGGFTDTQYF
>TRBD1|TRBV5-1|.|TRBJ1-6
TGCGCCAGCAGCTTGGGACAGGGCTCTAATTCACCCCTCCACTTT
CASSLGQGSNSPLHF
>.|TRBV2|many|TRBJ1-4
TGTGCCAGCAAGCCCATCCGGGGGGAAAAACTGTTTTTT
CASKPIRGEKLFF
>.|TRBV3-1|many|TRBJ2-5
TGTGCCAGCAGCCAAGAAAAGGCACGATTTGGTGAGACCCAGTACTTC
CASSQEKARFGETQYF
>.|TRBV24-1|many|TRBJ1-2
TGTGCCACCAGTGATTCAACCTATCGTGGCTACACCTTC
CATSDSTYRGYTF
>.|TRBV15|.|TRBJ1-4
TGTGCCACCAGCGACCGGGACGGGGGTGAAAAACTGTTTTTT
CATSDRDGGEKLFF
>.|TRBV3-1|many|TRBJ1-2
TGTGCCAGCAGCCAAGACGGGGCAGCTAACTATGGCTACACCTTC
CASSQDGAANYGYTF
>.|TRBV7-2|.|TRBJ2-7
TGTGCCAGCAAGGAAACACTCGGACGGACCTACGAGCAGTACTTC
CASKETLGRTYEQYF
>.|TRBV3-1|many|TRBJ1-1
TGTGCCAGCAGCCAAGTTGGGGCGCGAACTGAAGCTTTCTTT
CASSQVGARTEAFF
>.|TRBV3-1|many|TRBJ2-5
TGTGCCAGCAGCCAAGTACAGGAGACCCAGTACTTC
CASSQVQETQYF
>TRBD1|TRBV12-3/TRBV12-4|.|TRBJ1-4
TGTGCCAGCACCCTGGGACAGTATAATGAAAAACTGTTTTTT
CASTLGQYNEKLFF
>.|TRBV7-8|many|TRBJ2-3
TGTGCCAGCAGCTTAAGTCGGACGGAAAGCACAGATACGCAGTATTTT
CASSLSRTESTDTQYF
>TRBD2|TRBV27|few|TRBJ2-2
TGTGCCAGCAGCCAAGCGGGGGTCAACACCGGGGAGCTGTTTTTT
CASSQAGVNTGELFF
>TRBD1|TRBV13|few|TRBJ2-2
TGTGCCAGCAGCCGTACAGGGGTGGGCACCGGGGAGCTGTTTTTT
CASSRTGVGTGELFF
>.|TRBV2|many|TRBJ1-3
TGTGCCAGCAGTCTAACTTGGAGGGGAAACACCATATATTTT
CASSLTWRGNTIYF